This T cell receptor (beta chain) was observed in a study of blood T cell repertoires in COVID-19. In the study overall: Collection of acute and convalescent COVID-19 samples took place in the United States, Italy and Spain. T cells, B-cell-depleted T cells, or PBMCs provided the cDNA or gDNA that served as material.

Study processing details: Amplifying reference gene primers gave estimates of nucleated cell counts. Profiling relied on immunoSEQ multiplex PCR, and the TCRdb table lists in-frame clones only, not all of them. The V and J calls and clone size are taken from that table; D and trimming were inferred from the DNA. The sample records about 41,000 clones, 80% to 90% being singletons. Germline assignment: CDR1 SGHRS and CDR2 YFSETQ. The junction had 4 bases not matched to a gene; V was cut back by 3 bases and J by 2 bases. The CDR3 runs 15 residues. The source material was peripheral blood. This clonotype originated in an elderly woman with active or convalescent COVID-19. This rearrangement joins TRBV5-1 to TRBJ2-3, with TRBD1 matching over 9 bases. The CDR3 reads CASSSGQGYTDTQYF. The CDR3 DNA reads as TGCGCCAGCAGCTCGGGACAGGGATACACAGATACGCAGTATTTT.